The clone carrying this T cell receptor (beta chain) has at least ten counts. Its antigen remains unknown. A single record per CDR3 protein comes from TCRdb applying MiXCR to the multiplex PCR reads. The sample lists more than 85,000 distinct CDR3 sequences; approximately 22% were seen once. This record belongs to a study of breast tumors, draining lymph nodes, adjacent tissues. Study-wide results and caveats: Findings are consistent with lymph node origin and intratumoral expansion of most tumor T cells. Luminal-like breast cancer showed significantly greater tumor-nontumor repertoire similarity than basal-like breast cancer did. The lymph node origin of tumor T cells was framed as consistent with a hypothesis, not demonstrated.

Samples came from axillary lymph nodes draining the breast cancer. This TCR was sampled from a female donor with breast cancer. Some clones in this sample may be carry-over from other donors' samples. Input material: axillary lymph node tissue.

DNA of the CDR3: TGTGCCAGCAGACAGGGGTATACTAATGAAAAACTGTTTTTT. It specifies CASRQGYTNEKLFF. The chain carries TRBV6-6 and TRBJ1-4, with 7 bases matching TRBD1. Germline trimming cut 6 bases from V and 2 bases from J; bases unmatched to any gene: 3. Looked up from germline, CDR1 is MNHNY and CDR2 is SVGAGI (reference sequence). CDR3 length equals 14 residues.